This T cell receptor beta chain appears in the sequencing data of a study of identical twins. TCRdb redid the calling of the 5' RACE reads with MiXCR, one entry per CDR3 protein. The profile shows hundreds of thousands of distinct CDR3 sequences, 9% to 15% of them singletons. There are a few counts of this clonotype. With 5 bases removed from V and 6 bases from J, the gap between germline ends came to 19 bases. The CDR3 spans 16 residues. In germline, CDR1 is SGHTA, CDR2 FQGNSA. These data also formed part of another study, on yellow fever vaccine responses in identical twins.

The receptor's source is a young woman in good health. This chain uses TRBV7-2 with TRBJ2-2; TRBD2 might be the D (5 bases). Specimen: PBMCs. The CDR3 region is CASSAEGFGGPGELFF. The CDR3 bases are TGTGCCAGCAGCGCAGAGGGCTTTGGCGGTCCCGGGGAGCTGTTTTTT.